This TCR beta chain emerged from a study of T-cell memory formation after mild COVID-19. Study-level background: The study found TCR clusters largely donor specific.

V lost 0 bases to trimming and J lost 5 bases, with 1 base between them. Germline CDR1 reads MNHEY; CDR2 reads SVGAGI. The CDR3 contains 11 residues. A 5'RACE reaction primed in the constant segment made cDNA libraries of TCR alpha and TCR beta, and these carried sample barcodes and UMIs. Via MiXCR, TCRdb re-called the 5' RACE reads, giving one row per CDR3 protein. The sample lists 300,000 to 400,000 distinct CDR3 sequences, about 15% occurring once. Study observations and caveats: Pre-infection memory carried some responding clones, suggesting that cross-reactive memory joined.

This clonotype appeared many times. Antigen: not known. V gene TRBV6-5 combines with J gene TRBJ2-5; no clear D gene. Sequenced material: PBMCs or a T cell subset sorted from them (not recorded which). The TCR originated in a man aged 18 to 29 who had mild COVID-19 (a few samples of this study predate the infection). Cell type and time point are not known. The CDR3 is CASSYSETQYF. The CDR3, as DNA: TGTGCCAGCAGTTACTCGGAGACCCAGTACTTC.